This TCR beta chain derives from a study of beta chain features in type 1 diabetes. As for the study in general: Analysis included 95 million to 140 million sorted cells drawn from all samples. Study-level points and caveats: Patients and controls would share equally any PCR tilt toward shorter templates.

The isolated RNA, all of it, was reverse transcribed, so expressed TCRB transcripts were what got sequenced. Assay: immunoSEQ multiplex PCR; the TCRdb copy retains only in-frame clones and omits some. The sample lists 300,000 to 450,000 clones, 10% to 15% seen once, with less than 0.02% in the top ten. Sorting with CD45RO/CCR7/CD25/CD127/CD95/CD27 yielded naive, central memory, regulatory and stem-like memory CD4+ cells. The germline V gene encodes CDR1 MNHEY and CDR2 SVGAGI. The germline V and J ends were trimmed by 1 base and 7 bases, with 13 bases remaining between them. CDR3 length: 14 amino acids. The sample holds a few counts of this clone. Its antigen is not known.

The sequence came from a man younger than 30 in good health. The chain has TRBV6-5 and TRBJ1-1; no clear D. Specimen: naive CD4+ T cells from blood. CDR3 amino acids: CASSYLLAPSEAFF. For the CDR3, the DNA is TGTGCCAGCAGTTACTTGCTGGCTCCAAGTGAAGCTTTCTTT.